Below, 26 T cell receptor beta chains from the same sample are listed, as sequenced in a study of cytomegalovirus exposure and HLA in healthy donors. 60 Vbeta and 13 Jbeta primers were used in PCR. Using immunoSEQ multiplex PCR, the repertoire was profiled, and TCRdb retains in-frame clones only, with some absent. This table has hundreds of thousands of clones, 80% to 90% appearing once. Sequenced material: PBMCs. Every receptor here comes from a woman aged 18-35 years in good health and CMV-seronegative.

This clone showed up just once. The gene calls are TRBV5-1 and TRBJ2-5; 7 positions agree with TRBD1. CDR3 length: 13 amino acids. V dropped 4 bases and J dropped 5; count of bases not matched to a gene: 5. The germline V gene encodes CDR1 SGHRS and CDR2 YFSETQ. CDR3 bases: TGCGCCAGCAGCACAGACAGGGTGGAGACCCAGTACTTC. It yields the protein CASSTDRVETQYF.

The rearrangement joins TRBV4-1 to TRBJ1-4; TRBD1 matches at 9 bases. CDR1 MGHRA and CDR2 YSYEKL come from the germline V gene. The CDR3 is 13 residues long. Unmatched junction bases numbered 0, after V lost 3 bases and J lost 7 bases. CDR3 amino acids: CASSQDRGEKLFF. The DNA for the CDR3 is TGCGCCAGCAGCCAGGACAGGGGTGAAAAACTGTTTTTT.

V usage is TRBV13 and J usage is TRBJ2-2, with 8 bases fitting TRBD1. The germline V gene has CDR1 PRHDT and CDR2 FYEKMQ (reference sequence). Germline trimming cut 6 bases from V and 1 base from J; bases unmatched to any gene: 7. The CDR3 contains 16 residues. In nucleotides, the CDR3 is TGTGCCAGCAGATCCACCGGGACAGGGAACACCGGGGAGCTGTTTTTT. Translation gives CASRSTGTGNTGELFF.

The CDR3 coding sequence is TGTGCCAGCAGTTTCATAACAGGGAAAGGCTACACCTTC. It codes for CASSFITGKGYTF. The V call is TRBV6-5, the J call TRBJ1-2; maybe TRBD1 (6 bases). The CDR3 length is 13 residues. V dropped 4 bases and J dropped 8 bases, with 14 bases sitting between them. Germline loops: CDR1 MNHEY, CDR2 SVGAGI.

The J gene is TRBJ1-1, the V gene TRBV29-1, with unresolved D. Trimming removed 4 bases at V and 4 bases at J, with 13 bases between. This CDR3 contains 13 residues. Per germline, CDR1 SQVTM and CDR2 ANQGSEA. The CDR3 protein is CSVAGVWATEAFF. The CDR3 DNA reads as TGCAGCGTTGCCGGGGTATGGGCCACTGAAGCTTTCTTT.

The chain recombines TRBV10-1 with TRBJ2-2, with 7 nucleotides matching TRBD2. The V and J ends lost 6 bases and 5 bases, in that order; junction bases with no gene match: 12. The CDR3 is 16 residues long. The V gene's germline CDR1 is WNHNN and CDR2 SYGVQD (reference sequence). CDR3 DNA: TGCGCCAGCAGCGAACCGGGACTAAGAGGGACCGGGGAGCTGTTTTTT. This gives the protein CASSEPGLRGTGELFF.

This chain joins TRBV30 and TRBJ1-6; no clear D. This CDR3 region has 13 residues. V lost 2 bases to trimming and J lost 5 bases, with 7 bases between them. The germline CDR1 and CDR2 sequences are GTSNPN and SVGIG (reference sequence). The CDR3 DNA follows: TGTGCCTGGAGTCTTACAGATAATTCACCCCTCCACTTT. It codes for CAWSLTDNSPLHF.

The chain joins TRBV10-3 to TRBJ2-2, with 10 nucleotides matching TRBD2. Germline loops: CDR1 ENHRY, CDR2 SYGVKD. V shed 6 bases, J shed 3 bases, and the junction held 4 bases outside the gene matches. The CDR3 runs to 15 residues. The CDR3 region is CAIRKSGGDTGELFF. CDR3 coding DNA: TGTGCCATCAGGAAGAGCGGGGGGGACACCGGGGAGCTGTTTTTT.

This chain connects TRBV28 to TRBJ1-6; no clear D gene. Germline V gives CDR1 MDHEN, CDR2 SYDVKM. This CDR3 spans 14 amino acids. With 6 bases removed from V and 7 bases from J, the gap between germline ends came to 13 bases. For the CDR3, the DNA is TGTGCCAGCAGGGTCGAGGTTAAAAATTCACCCCTCCACTTT. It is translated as CASRVEVKNSPLHF.

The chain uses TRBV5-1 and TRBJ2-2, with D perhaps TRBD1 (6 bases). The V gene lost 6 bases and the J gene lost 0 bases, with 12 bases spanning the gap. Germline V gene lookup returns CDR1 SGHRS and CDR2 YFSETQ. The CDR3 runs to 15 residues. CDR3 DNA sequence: TGCGCCAGCAAGGGTCCAGGGGCGAACACCGGGGAGCTGTTTTTT. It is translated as CASKGPGANTGELFF.

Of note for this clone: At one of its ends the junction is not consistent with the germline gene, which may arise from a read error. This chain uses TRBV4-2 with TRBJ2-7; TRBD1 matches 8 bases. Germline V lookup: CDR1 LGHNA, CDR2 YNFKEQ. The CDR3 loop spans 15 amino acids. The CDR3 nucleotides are TGTGCCAGCAGCGAAGAGGACAGGGCCAGTAGAGAGCAGTACTTC. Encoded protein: CASSEEDRASREQYF.

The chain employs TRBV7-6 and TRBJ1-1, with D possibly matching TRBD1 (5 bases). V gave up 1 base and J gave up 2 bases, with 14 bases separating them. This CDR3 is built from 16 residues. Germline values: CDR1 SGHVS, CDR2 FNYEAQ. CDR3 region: CASSLGSPGPNTEAFF. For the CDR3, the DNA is TGTGCCAGCAGCTTAGGTAGTCCAGGGCCTAACACTGAAGCTTTCTTT.

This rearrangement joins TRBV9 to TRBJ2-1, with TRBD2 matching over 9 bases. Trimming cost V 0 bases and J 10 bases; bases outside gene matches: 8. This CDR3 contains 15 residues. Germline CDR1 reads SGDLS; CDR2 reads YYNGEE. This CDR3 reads CASSVVSGGIGEQFF. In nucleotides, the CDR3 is TGTGCCAGCAGCGTAGTCAGCGGGGGGATCGGGGAGCAGTTCTTC.

The DNA for the CDR3 is TGTGCCAGCAGCCTGACAGGGATATACTATGGCTACACCTTC. Translated: CASSLTGIYYGYTF. The rearrangement joins TRBV7-9 to TRBJ1-2; 7 positions agree with TRBD1. Trimming removed 5 bases from V and 3 bases from J; junction bases left unmatched: 6. The germline gives CDR1 SEHNR, CDR2 FQNEAQ (reference sequence). The CDR3 spans 14 residues.

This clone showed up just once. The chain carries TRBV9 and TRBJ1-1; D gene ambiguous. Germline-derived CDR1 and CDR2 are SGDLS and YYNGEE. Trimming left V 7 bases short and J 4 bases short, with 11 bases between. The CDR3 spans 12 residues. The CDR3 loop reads CASSRSPTEAFF. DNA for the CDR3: TGTGCCAGCTCACGAAGCCCCACTGAAGCTTTCTTT.

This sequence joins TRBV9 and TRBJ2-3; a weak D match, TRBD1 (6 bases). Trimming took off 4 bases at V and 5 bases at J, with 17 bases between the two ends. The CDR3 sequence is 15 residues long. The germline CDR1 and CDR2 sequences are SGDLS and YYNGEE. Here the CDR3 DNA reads TGTGCCAGCAGCCCGCCCTGGACAGCCGGAGATACGCAGTATTTT. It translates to CASSPPWTAGDTQYF.

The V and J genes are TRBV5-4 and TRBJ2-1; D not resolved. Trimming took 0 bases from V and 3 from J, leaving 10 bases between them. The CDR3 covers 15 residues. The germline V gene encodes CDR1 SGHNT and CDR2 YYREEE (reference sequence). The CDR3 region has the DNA TGTGCCAGCAGCTTGGCCCCCCCTATCTACAATGAGCAGTTCTTC. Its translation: CASSLAPPIYNEQFF.

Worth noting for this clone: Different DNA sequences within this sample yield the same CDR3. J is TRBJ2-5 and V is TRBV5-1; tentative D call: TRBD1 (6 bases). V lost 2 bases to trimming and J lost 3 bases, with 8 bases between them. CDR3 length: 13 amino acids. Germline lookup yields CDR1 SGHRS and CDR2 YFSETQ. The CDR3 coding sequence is TGCGCCAGCAGCTTAGGACAGAAAGAGACCCAGTACTTC. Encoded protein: CASSLGQKETQYF.

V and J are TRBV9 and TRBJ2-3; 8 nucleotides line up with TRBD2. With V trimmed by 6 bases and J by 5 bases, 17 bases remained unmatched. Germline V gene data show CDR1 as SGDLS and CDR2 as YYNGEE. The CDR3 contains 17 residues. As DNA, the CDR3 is TGTGCCAGCAACCATCGGGGGGGAGGGGCCCCCCAAGATACGCAGTATTTT. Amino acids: CASNHRGGGAPQDTQYF.

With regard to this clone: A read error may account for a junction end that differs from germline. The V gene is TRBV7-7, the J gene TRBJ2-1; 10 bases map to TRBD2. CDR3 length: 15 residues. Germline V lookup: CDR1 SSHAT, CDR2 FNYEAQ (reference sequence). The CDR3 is CASSLGTSAHNEQFF. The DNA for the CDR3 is TGTGCTAGCAGCCTTGGGACTAGCGCCCACAATGAGCAGTTCTTC.

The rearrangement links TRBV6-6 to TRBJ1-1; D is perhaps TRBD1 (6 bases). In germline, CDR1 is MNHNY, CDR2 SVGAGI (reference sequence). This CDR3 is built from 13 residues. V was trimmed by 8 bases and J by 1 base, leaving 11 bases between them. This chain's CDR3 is CASGGGKNTEAFF. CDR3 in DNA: TGTGCCAGCGGGGGGGGCAAGAACACTGAAGCTTTCTTT.

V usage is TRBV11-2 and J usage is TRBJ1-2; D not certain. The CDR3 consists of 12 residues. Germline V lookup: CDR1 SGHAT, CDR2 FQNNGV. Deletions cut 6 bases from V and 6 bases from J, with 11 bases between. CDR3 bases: TGTGCCAGCAGGCCGGAGCGAGATGGCTACACCTTC. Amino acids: CASRPERDGYTF.

The chain's CDR3 is CASSIPLRVPYGYTF. DNA for the CDR3: TGTGCCAGTAGTATCCCCCTGCGGGTCCCCTATGGCTACACCTTC. This chain uses TRBV19 with TRBJ1-2; D is unresolved. The V gene's germline CDR1 is LNHDA and CDR2 SQIVND (reference sequence). The CDR3 spans 15 residues. Trimming stripped 3 bases from V and 4 bases from J, with 15 bases between.

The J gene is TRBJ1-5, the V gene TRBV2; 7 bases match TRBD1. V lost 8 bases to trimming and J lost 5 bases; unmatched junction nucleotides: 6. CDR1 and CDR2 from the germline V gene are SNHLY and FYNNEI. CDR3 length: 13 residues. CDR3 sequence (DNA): TGTGCCAGCTTGCGGGACAGAGATCAGCCCCAGCATTTT. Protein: CASLRDRDQPQHF.

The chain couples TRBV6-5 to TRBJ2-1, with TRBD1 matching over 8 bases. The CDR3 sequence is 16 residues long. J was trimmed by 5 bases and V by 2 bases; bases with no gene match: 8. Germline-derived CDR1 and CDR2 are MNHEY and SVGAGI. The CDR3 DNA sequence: TGTGCCAGCAGTTACGGGGGGACAGGCAGGAACAATGAGCAGTTCTTC. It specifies CASSYGGTGRNNEQFF.

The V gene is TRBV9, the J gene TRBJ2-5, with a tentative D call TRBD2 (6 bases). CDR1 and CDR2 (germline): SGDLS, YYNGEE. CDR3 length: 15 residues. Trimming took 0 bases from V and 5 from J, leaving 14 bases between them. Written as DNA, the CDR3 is TGTGCCAGCAGCGTAGGGAGGGATTTAGTGGAGACCCAGTACTTC. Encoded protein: CASSVGRDLVETQYF.